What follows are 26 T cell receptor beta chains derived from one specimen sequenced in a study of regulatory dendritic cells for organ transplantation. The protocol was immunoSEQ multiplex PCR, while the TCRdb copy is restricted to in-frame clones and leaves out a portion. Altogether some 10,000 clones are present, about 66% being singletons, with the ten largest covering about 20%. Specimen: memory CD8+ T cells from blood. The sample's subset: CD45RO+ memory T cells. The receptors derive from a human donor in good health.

CDR3 coding DNA: TGTGCCAGCAGCCCCGGAGGGAGTGAGCAGTTCTTC. This gives the protein CASSPGGSEQFF. The genes are TRBV7-9 and TRBJ2-1, with D possibly TRBD2 on 6 matching bases. The CDR3 is 12 amino acids. With 5 bases removed from V and 9 bases from J, the gap between germline ends came to 11 bases. Germline V gene lookup returns CDR1 SEHNR and CDR2 FQNEAQ (reference sequence).

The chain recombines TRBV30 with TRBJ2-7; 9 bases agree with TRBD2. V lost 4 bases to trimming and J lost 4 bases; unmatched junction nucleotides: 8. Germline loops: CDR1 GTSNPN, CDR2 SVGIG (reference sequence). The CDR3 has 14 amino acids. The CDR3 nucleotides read TGTGCCTGGACCATAGCGGGAGCGGCATACGAGCAGTACTTC. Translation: CAWTIAGAAYEQYF.

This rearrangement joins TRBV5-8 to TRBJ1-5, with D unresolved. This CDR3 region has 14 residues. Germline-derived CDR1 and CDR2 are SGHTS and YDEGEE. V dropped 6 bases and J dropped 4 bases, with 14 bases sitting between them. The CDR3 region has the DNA TGTGCCAGCAACAAACCAATGCGGAATCAGCCCCAGCATTTT. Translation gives CASNKPMRNQPQHF.

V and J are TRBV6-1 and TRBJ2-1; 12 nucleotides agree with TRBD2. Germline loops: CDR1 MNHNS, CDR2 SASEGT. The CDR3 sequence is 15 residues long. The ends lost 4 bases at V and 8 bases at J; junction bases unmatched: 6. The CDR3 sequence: CASSGLAGGSDEQFF. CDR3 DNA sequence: TGTGCCAGCAGTGGTCTAGCGGGAGGGTCAGATGAGCAGTTCTTC.

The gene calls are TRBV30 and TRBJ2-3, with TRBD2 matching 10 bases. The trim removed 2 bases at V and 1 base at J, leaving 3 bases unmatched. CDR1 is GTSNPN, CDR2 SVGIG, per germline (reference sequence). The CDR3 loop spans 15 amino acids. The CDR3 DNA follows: TGTGCCTGGAGTCTAGCGGGGGATGGCACAGATACGCAGTATTTT. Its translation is CAWSLAGDGTDTQYF.

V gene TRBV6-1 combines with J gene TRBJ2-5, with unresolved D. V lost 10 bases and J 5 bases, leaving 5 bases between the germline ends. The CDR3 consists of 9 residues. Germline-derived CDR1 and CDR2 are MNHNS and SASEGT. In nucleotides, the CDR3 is TGTGCCACTCCGGAGACCCAGTACTTC. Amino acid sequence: CATPETQYF.

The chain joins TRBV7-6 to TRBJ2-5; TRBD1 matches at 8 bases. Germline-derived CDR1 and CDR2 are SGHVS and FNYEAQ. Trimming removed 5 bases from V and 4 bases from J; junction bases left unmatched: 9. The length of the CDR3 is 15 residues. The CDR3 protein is CASSLLTGARETQYF. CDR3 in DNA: TGTGCCAGCAGCCTCCTGACAGGGGCAAGAGAGACCCAGTACTTC.

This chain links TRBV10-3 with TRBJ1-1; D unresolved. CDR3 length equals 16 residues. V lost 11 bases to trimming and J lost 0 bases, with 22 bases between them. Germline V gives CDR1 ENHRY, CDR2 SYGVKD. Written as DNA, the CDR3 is TGTGCCCCGCGGCGGCAGGAAATGTTAATGAACACTGAAGCTTTCTTT. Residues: CAPRRQEMLMNTEAFF.

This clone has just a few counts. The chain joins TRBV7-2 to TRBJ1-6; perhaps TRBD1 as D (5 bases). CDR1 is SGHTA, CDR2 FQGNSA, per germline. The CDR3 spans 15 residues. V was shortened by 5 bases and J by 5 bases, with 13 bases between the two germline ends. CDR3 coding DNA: TGTGCCAGCAGCATATCACAGGCTAATAATTCACCCCTCCACTTT. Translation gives CASSISQANNSPLHF.

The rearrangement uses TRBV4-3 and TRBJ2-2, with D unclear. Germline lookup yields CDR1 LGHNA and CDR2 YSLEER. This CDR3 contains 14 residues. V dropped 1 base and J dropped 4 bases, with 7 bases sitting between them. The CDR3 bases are TGCGCCAGCAGCCAAGTCGGTGGCACCGGGGAGCTGTTTTTT. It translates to CASSQVGGTGELFF.

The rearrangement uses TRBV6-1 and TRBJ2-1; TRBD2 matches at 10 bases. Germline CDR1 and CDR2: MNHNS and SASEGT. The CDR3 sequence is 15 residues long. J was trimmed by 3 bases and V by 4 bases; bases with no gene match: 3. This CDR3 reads CASSVSGGDYNEQFF. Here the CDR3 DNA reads TGTGCCAGCAGTGTCAGCGGGGGGGACTACAATGAGCAGTTCTTC.

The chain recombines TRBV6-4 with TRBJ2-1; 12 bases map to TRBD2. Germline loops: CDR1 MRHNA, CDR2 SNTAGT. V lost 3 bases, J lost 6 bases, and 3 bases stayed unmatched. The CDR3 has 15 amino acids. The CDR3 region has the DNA TGTGCCAGCAGTGAAAAGACTAGCGGGGGCAATGAGCAGTTCTTC. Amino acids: CASSEKTSGGNEQFF.

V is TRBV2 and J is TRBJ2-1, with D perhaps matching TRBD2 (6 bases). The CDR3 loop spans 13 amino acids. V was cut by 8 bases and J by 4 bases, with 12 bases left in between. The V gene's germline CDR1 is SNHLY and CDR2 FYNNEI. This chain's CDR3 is CASSGVSYNEQFF. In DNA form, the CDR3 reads TGTGCCAGCTCGGGAGTTTCGTACAATGAGCAGTTCTTC.

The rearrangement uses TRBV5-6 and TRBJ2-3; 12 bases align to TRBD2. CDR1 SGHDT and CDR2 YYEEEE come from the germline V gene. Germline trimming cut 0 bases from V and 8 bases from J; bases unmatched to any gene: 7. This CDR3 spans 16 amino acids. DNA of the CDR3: TGTGCCAGCAGCTTGGATCTAGCGGGGGGGTTAGGTACGCAGTATTTT. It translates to CASSLDLAGGLGTQYF.

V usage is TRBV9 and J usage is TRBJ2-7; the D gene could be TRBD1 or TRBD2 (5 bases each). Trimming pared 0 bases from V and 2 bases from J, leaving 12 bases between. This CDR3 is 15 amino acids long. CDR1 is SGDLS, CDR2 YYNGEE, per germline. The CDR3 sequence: CASSVGDAFTYEQYF. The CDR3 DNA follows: TGTGCCAGCAGCGTAGGGGACGCCTTCACCTACGAGCAGTACTTC.

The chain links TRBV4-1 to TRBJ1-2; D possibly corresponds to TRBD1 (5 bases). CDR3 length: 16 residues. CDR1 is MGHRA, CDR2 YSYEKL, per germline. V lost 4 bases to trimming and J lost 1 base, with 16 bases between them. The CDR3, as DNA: TGCGCCAGCAGCCTGGGCACGGGGGGGGATAACTATGGCTACACCTTC. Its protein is CASSLGTGGDNYGYTF.

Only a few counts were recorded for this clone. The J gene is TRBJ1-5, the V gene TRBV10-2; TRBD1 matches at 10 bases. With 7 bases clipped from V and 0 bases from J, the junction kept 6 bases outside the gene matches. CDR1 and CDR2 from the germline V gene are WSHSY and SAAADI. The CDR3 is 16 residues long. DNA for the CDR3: TGCGCCAGCAAGACAGGGGGCACGGATAGCAATCAGCCCCAGCATTTT. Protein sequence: CASKTGGTDSNQPQHF.

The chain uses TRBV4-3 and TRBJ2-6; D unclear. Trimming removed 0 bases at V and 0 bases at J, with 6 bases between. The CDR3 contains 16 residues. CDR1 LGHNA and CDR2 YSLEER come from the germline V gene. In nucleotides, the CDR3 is TGCGCCAGCAGCCAAGATTCCCACTCTGGGGCCAACGTCCTGACTTTC. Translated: CASSQDSHSGANVLTF.

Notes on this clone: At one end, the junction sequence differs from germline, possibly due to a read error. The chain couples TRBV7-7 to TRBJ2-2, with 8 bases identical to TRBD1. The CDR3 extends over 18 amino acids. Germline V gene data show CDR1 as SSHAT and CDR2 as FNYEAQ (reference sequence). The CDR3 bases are TGTGCTAGCAGCCCTCAGTCGACAGGGGATCCTCACACCGGGGAGCTGTTTTTT. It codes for CASSPQSTGDPHTGELFF. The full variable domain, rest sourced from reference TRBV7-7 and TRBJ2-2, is GAGVSQSPRYKVTKRGQDVTLRCDPISSHATLYWYQQALGQGPEFLTYFNYEAQPDKSGLPSDRFSAERPEGSISTLTIQRTEQRDSAMYRCASSPQSTGDPHTGELFFGEGSRLTVL.

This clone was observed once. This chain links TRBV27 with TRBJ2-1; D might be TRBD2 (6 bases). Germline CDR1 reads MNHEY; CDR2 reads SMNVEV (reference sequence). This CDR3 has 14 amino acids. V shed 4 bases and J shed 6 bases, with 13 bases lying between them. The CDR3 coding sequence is TGTGCCAGCAGTTACGCGGGAACCACCAATGAGCAGTTCTTC. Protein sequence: CASSYAGTTNEQFF.

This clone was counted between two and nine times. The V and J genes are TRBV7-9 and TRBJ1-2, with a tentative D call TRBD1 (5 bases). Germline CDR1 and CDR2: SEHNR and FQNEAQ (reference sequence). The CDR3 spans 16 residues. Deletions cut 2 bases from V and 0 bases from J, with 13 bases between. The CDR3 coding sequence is TGTGCCAGCAGCTTAAGTTCCGGAGGGGCTAACTATGGCTACACCTTC. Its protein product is CASSLSSGGANYGYTF.

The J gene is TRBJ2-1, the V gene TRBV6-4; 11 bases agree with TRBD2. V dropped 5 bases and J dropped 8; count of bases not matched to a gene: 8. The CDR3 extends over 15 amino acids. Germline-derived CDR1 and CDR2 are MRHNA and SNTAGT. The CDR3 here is CASSRVAGGPDEQFF. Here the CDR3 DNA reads TGTGCCAGCAGTCGAGTAGCGGGAGGGCCTGATGAGCAGTTCTTC.

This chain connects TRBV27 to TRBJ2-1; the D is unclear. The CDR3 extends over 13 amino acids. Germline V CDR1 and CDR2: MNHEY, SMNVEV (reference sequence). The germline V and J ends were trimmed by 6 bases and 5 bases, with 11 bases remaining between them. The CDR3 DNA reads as TGTGCCAGCAGGCACAACCCAAACAATGAGCAGTTCTTC. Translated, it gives CASRHNPNNEQFF.

CDR3 nucleotides: TGCGCCAGCAGCCAGTGGACAGGAATCTTCTCTGGGGCCAACGTCCTGACTTTC. This encodes CASSQWTGIFSGANVLTF. V and J are TRBV4-3 and TRBJ2-6, with TRBD1 matching over 7 bases. Germline lookup yields CDR1 LGHNA and CDR2 YSLEER. The trim removed 3 bases at V and 0 bases at J, leaving 8 bases unmatched. The CDR3 has 18 residues.

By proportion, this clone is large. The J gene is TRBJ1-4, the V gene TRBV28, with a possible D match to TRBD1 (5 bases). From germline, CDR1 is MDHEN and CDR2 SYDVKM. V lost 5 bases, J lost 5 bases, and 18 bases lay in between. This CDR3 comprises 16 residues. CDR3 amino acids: CASSPLQSGGNEKLFF. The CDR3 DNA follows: TGTGCCAGCAGTCCACTCCAGTCCGGGGGGAATGAAAAACTGTTTTTT.

This CDR3 is CASSGLGPYQETQYF. The CDR3 DNA follows: TGTGCCAGCAGCGGCCTAGGTCCCTACCAAGAGACCCAGTACTTC. The chain links TRBV9 to TRBJ2-5; D remains ambiguous. With 3 bases removed from V and 0 bases from J, the gap between germline ends came to 12 bases. CDR1 and CDR2 from the germline V gene are SGDLS and YYNGEE. The CDR3 runs to 15 residues.